The clone carrying this T cell receptor beta chain showed up many times. Germline CDR1 reads SGDLS; CDR2 reads YYNGEE. This CDR3 spans 16 amino acids. Trimming removed 1 base from V and 3 bases from J, with 16 bases in between. The cDNA was synthesized by 5'RACE incorporating 10-nucleotide random UMIs. Sequencing of 15-18 subjects in each run yielded over 170 million TCR-beta sequences. TCRdb independently ran MiXCR on the 5' RACE reads; one entry per CDR3 protein. The sample yields tens of thousands of distinct CDR3 sequences, roughly 11% seen once. Healthy control participants comprised blood bank volunteers in Maryland, USA. Where libraries were unsorted, they were derived from 2 million PBMCs stored at -80 degrees C. The sample comes from a study of neurological immune-mediated disorders.

The chain carries TRBV9 and TRBJ1-1, with TRBD1 as a possible D gene (6 bases). Sequencing was performed on PBMCs. The sequence was collected from a man between 60 and 75 years old in good health. CDR3 nucleotide sequence: TGTGCCAGCAGCGTAAGTCCAGGGGCGATGGACACTGAAGCTTTCTTT. Protein: CASSVSPGAMDTEAFF.